The T cell receptor beta chain described here comes from a study of blood T cell repertoires in COVID-19. Trimming took 2 bases from V and 6 from J; bases not matched to a gene: 1. CDR1 and CDR2 (germline): SGHRS, YFSETQ. The length of the CDR3 is 13 residues. In the authors' methods: How many nucleated cells were present was estimated from reference gene primer amplification. Sequenced by immunoSEQ multiplex PCR; TCRdb stores in-frame clones only, minus some. D and trimming were read from the DNA, whereas the V and J calls and clone size are those reported in that table. The sample holds under 250,000 clones, roughly 90% seen once. This clone was seen only once.

Sequencing was carried out using peripheral blood. This sequence was found in a man in his forties or fifties with COVID-19, enrolled during active disease. The rearrangement uses TRBV5-1 and TRBJ2-7, with TRBD1 identical over 11 bases. CDR3 coding DNA: TGCGCCAGCAGCTTCGGGACAGGGGGCGAGCAGTACTTC. Encoded protein: CASSFGTGGEQYF. The full variable domain, its missing parts supplied by reference TRBV5-1 and TRBJ2-7, is KAGVTQTPRYLIKTRGQQVTLSCSPISGHRSVSWYQQTPGQGLQFLFEYFSETQRNKGNFPGRFSGRQFSNSRSEMNVSTLELGDSALYLCASSFGTGGEQYFGPGTRLTVT.